Below are 4 T cell receptor beta chains sequenced from a single sample in a study of sequential checkpoint blockade in melanoma. Only in-frame clones appear in the TCRdb table, and some are missing; sequencing was by immunoSEQ multiplex PCR. The table has about 40,000 clones, about nine tenths seen once. Treatment indicated: randomized to nivolumab then ipilimumab (arm A) or the reverse (arm B). Sequences were derived from CD8+ T cells sorted from blood (inferred from file names), sampled from a patient given nivolumab and ipilimumab in sequence. The source of these receptors is a human donor with melanoma.

This clone appeared once. The chain carries TRBV30 and TRBJ2-5, with 8 bases matching TRBD1. Gene TRBJ2-7 matches the end of the DNA better, so the J call may be wrong. Germline V CDR1 and CDR2: GTSNPN, SVGIG (reference sequence). The CDR3 is 16 residues long. Written as DNA, the CDR3 is TGTGCCTGGAGTGTAGGCCAGGGGGCGTGGGTCTACGAGCAGTACTTC. Encoded protein: CAWSVGQGAWVYEQYF.

This clone was counted between two and nine times. The V gene is TRBV7-6, the J gene TRBJ2-1, with 9 bases matching TRBD2. CDR3 size: 18 residues. The germline V gene has CDR1 SGHVS and CDR2 FNYEAQ. V trimming: 4 bases; J trimming: 0 bases; junction bases outside the gene matches: 10. CDR3 sequence reads: CASSSFSGSPSSYNEQFF. Here the CDR3 DNA reads TGTGCCAGCAGCTCTTTTAGCGGGAGCCCGAGCTCCTACAATGAGCAGTTCTTC.

A few counts support this clone. CDR3 nucleotides: TGTGCCAGTAGTCCTTCGGGGATTCAGCCCCAGCATTTT. Protein: CASSPSGIQPQHF. The chain combines TRBV19 with TRBJ1-5; D unresolved. Per the germline V gene, CDR1 is LNHDA and CDR2 is SQIVND (reference sequence). Trimming took off 5 bases at V and 6 bases at J, with 11 bases between the two ends. The CDR3 length is 13 residues.

The rearrangement joins TRBV27 to TRBJ1-5; unclear D gene. The CDR3 length is 14 residues. Germline-derived CDR1 and CDR2 are MNHEY and SMNVEV (reference sequence). V was trimmed by 9 bases and J by 0 bases, leaving 12 bases between them. This CDR3 reads CASSSGHSNQPQHF. The CDR3 DNA reads as TGTGCCAGTTCTAGCGGGCATAGCAATCAGCCCCAGCATTTT.